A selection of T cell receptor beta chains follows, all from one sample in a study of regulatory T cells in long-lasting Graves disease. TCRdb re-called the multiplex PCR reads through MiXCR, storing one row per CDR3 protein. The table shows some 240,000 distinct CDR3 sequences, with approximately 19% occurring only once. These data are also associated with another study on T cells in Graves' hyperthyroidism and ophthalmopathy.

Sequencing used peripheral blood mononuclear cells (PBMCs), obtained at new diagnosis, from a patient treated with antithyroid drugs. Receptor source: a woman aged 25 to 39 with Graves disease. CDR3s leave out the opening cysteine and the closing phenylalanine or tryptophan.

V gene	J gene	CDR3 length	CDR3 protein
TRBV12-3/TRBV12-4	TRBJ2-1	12	ASTPGTAYNEQF
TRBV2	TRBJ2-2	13	ASSSSGSRTGELF
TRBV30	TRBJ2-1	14	AWSAGLAGSYNEQF
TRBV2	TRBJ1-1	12	ASSLGEGITEAF
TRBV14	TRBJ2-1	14	ASSQDMRGVNNEQF
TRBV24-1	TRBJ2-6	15	ATSGTGLNSGANVLT
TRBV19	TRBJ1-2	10	ASSADTWGYT
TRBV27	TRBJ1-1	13	ASRVLGRQNTEAF
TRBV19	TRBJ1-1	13	ASSLTGRGDTEAF
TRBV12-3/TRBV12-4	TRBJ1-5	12	ASRHKERGQPQH
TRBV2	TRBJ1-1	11	ASSDYVGAEAF
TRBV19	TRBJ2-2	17	ASSTTWTGELLHTGELF
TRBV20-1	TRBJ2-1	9	SALGLDEQF
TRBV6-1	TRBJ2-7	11	ASRGTSGDKQY
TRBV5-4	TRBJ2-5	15	ASSLGPPGQLDETQY
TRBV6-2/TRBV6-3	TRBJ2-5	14	ASKGTSGSKSKTQY
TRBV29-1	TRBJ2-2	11	SVKYQGTGELF
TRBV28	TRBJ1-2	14	ASSLWGTGSGYGYT
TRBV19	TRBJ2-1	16	ASHPGLAGGRASNEQF
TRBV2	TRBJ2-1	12	ASSYSDSYNEQF
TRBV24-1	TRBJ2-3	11	ATSAENTDTQY
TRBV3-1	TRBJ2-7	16	ASSQDKRGTSGSYEQY
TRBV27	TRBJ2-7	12	ASSFGTGNYEQY
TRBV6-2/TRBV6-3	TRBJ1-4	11	ASSPGTYEKLF
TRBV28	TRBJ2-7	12	ASTTKSLATEQY
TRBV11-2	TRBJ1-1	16	ASSLEGAGRPWDTEAF
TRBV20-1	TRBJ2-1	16	SAPDPGLAGGPPNEQF
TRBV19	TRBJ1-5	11	ASSLGLAGPQH
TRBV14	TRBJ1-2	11	ASSQDRLGGYT
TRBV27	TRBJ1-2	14	ASSLASGTGLYGYT
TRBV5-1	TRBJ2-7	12	ASSLGTGLDEQY
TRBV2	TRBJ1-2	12	ASSLIDGSYGYT
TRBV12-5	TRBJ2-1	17	ASGLVHVVGGASYNEQF
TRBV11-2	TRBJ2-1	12	ASTLDRVRDEQF
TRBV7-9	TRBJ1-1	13	ASSLWPDRATEAF
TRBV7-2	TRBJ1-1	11	ASSSGAETEAF
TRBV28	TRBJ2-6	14	ASSLRSFAGANVLT
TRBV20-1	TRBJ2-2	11	SADRGSTGELF
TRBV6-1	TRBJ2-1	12	ASSQGQSYNEQF
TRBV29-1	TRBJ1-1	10	SVETPRTEAF
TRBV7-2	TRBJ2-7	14	ASSLIGTGPTYEQY
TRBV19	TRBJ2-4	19	ASRQGSGLAGAGGAKNIQY
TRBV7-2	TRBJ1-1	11	VSSLASNTEAF
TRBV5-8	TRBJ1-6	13	ASSPGQLWNSPLH
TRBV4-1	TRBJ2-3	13	ASRQDSGSTDTQY
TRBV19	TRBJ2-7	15	ASSIDLGGNPLYEQY
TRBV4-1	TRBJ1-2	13	ASSHRDRVGVGYT
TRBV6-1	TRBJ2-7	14	ASSHRRTSGGNEQY
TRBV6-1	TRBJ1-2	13	ASSEQSGGNYGYT
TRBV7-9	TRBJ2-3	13	ASSAPGTSTDTQY
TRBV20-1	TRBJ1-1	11	SANRGRDTEAF
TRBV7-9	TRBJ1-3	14	ASSLGRPGDGNTIY
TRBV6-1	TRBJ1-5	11	ASMEGGGQPQH
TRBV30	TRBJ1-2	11	AWSMKALYGYT
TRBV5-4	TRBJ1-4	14	ASSLAPTGADEKLF
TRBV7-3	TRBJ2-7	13	ASSLSGGAGYEQY
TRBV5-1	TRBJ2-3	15	ASSKDYGTGISDTQY